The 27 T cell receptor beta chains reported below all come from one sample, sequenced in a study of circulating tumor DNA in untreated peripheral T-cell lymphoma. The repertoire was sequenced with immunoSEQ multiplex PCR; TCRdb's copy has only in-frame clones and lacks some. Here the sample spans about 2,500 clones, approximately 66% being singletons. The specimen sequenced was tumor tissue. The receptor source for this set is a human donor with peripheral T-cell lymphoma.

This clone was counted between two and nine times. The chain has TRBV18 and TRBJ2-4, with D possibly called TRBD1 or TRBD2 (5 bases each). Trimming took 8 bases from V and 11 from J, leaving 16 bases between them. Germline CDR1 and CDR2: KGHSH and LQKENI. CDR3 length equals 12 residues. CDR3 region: CASVGAGSVQYF. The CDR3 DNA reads TGTGCCAGCGTCGGGGCAGGGAGCGTTCAGTACTTC.

The CDR3 DNA sequence: TGCGCCAGCAGCTTGGGACTAGGGGGAGAGACCCAGTACTTC. It specifies CASSLGLGGETQYF. This chain connects TRBV5-1 to TRBJ2-5; the D gene could be TRBD1 or TRBD2 (6 bases each). V lost 0 bases to trimming and J lost 4 bases, with 10 bases between them. This CDR3 comprises 14 residues. From germline, CDR1 is SGHRS and CDR2 YFSETQ.

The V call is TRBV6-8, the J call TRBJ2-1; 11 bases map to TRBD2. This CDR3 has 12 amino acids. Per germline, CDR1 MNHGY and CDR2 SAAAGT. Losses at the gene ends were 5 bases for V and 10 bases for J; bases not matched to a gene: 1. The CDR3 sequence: CASSPSGGEQFF. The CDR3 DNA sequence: TGTGCCAGCAGTCCTAGCGGGGGGGAGCAGTTCTTC.

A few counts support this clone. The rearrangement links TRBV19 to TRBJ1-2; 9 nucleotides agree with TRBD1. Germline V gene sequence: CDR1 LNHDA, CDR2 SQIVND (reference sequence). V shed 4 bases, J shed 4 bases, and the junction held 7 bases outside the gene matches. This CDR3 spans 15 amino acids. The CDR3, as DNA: TGTGCCAGTAGTACCGGTCCGGGACAGGGCTATGGCTACACCTTC. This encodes CASSTGPGQGYGYTF.

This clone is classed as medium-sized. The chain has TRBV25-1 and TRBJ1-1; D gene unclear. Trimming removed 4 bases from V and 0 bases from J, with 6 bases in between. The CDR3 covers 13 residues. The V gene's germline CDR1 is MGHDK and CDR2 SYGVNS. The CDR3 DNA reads TGTGCCAGCAGTGCCCAGATGAACACTGAAGCTTTCTTT. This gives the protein CASSAQMNTEAFF.

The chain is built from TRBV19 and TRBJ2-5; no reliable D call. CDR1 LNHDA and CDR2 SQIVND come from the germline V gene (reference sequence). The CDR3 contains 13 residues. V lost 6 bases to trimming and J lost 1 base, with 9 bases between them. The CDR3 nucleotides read TGTGCCAGTAGCCCACAGAGCCAAGAGACCCAGTACTTC. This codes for CASSPQSQETQYF.

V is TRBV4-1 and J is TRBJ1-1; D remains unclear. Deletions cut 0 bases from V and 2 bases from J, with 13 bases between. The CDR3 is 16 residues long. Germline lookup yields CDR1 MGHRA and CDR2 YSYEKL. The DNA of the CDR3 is TGCGCCAGCAGCCAAGATAACGCGCCAGTCAACACTGAAGCTTTCTTT. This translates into CASSQDNAPVNTEAFF.

CDR3 in amino acids: CASSEVGSVYGYTF. DNA for the CDR3: TGTGCCAGCAGTGAAGTGGGGTCTGTCTATGGCTACACCTTC. This sequence joins TRBV6-7 and TRBJ1-2; D unclear. TRBV6-7 is reported as an ORF; its role is uncertain. The CDR3 has 14 amino acids. V lost 5 bases, J lost 4 bases, and 14 bases lay in between.

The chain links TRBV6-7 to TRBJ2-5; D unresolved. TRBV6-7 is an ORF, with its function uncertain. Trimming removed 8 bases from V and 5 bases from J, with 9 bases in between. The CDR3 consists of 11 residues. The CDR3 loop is CASRVVETQYF. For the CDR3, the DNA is TGTGCCAGCCGGGTTGTGGAGACCCAGTACTTC.

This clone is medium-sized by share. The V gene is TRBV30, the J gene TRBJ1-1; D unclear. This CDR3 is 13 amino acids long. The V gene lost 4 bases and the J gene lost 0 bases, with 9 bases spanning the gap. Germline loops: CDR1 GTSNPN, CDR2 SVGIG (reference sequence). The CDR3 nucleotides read TGTGCCTGGACGGGAAATATGAACACTGAAGCTTTCTTT. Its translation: CAWTGNMNTEAFF.

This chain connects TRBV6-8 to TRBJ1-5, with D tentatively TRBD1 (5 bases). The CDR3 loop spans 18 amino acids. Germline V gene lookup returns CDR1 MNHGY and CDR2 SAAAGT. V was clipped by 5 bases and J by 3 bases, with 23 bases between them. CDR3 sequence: CASSGLKGLGAINQPQHF. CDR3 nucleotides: TGTGCCAGCAGTGGGCTTAAGGGGCTTGGAGCTATCAATCAGCCCCAGCATTTT.

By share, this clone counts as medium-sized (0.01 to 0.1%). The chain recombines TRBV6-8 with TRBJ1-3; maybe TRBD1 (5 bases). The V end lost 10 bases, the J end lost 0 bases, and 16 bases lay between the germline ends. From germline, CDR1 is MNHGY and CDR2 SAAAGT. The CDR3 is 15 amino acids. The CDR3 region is CAIRDPAYSGNTIYF. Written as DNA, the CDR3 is TGTGCCATCAGGGATCCAGCGTACTCTGGAAACACCATATATTTT.

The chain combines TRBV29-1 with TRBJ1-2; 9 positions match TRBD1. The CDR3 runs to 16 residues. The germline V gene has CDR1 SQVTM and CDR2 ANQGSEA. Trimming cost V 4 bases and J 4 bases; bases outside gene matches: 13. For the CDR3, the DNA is TGCAGCGTTGTGGGACAGGGACCTTTCTTTTTCTATGGCTACACCTTC. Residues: CSVVGQGPFFFYGYTF.

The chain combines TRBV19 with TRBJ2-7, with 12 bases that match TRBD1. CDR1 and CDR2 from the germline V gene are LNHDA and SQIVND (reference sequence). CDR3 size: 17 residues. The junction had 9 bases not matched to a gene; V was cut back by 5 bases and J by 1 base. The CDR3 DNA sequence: TGTGCCAGTAGTGGGGGACAGGGGGCGATTGGATCCTACGAGCAGTACTTC. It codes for CASSGGQGAIGSYEQYF.

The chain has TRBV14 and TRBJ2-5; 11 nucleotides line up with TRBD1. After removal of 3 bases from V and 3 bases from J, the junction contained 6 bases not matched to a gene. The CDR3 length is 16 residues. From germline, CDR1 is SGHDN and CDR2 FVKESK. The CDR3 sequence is CASSHRTGGLKETQYF. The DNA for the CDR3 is TGTGCCAGCAGCCACCGGACAGGGGGCTTGAAAGAGACCCAGTACTTC.

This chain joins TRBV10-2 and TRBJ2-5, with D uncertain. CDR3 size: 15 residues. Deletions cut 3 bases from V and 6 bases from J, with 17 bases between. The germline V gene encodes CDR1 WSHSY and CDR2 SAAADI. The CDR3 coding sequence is TGCGCCAGCAGTGATTTTAGGGTGACTTGGAAGACCCAGTACTTC. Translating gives CASSDFRVTWKTQYF.

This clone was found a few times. CDR3 nucleotides: TGTGCCAGCAGCGCCATATTCGGGGATGAGCAGTTCTTC. Its translation: CASSAIFGDEQFF. This sequence joins TRBV25-1 and TRBJ2-1, with a possible D match to TRBD2 (5 bases). Per germline, CDR1 MGHDK and CDR2 SYGVNS. Between the trimmed V and J ends, which lost 6 bases and 8 bases, there was a span of 14 bases. The CDR3 has 13 amino acids.

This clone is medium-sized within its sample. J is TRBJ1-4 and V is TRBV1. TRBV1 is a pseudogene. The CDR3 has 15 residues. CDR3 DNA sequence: TGCGCCAGCAGCCAAGCCGGGGCCATGAATGAAAAACTGTTTTTT. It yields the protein CASSQAGAMNEKLFF.

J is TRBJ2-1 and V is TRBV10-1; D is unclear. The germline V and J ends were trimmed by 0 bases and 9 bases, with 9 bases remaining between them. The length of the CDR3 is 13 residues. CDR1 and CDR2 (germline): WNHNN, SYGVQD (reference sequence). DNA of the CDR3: TGCGCCAGCAGTGAGTCAAGGCTCCGTGAGCAGTTCTTC. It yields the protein CASSESRLREQFF.

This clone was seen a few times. The CDR3 here is CASSDGGIYGYTF. For the CDR3, the DNA is TGTGCCAGCAGTGACGGAGGGATCTATGGCTACACCTTC. V gene TRBV6-8 combines with J gene TRBJ1-2; unclear D gene. CDR3 length equals 13 residues. Trimming cost V 5 bases and J 4 bases, with 11 bases left between them. In germline, CDR1 is MNHGY, CDR2 SAAAGT.

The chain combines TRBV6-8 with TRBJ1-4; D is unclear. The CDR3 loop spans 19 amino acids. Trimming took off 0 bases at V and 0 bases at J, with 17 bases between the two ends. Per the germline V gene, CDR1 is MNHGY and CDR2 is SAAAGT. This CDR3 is CASSYSNRASTTTNEKLFF. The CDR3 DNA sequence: TGTGCCAGCAGTTACTCGAATCGCGCCAGTACCACAACTAATGAAAAACTGTTTTTT.

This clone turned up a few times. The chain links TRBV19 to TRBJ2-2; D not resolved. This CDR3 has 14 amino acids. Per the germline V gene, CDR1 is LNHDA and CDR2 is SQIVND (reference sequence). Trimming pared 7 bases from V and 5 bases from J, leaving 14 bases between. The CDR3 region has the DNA TGTGCCAGTACCCCGATCGGGCTGACCGGGGAGCTGTTTTTT. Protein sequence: CASTPIGLTGELFF.

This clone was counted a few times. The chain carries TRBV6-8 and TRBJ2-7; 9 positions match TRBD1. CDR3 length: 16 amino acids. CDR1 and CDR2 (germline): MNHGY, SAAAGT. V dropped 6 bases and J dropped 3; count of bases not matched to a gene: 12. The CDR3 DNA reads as TGTGCCAGCAGCCCTAACAGGGGGCCTGTGGGCTACGAGCAGTACTTC. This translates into CASSPNRGPVGYEQYF.

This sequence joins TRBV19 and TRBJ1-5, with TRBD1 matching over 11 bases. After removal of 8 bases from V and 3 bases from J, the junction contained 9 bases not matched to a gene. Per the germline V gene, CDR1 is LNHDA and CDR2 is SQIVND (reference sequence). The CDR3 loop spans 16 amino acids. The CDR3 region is CASETGTGGFNQPQHF. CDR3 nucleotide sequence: TGTGCCAGTGAGACCGGGACAGGGGGGTTCAATCAGCCCCAGCATTTT. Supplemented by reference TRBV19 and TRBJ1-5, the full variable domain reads DGGITQSPKYLFRKEGQNVTLSCEQNLNHDAMYWYRQDPGQGLRLIYYSQIVNDFQKGDIAEGYSVSREKKESFPLTVTSAQKNPTAFYLCASETGTGGFNQPQHFGDGTRLSIL.

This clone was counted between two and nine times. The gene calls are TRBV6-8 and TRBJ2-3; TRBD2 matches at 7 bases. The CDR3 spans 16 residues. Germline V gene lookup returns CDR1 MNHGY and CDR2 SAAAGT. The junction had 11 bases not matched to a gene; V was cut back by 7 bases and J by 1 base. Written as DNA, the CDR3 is TGTGCCAGCATTCCCATCGGGGGGTTGGGCACAGATACGCAGTATTTT. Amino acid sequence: CASIPIGGLGTDTQYF.

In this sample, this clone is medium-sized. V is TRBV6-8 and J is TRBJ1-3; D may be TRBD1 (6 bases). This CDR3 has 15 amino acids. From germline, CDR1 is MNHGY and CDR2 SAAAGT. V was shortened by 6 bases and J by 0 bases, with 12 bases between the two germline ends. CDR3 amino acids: CASSKGGPSGNTIYF. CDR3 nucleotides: TGTGCCAGCAGCAAGGGGGGGCCCTCTGGAAACACCATATATTTT.

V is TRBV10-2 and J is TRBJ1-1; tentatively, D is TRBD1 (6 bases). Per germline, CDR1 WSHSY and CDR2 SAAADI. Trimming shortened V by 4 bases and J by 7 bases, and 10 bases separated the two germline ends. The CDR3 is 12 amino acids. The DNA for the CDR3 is TGCGCCAGCAGTGGGGGGCATTTTGAAGCTTTCTTT. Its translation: CASSGGHFEAFF.